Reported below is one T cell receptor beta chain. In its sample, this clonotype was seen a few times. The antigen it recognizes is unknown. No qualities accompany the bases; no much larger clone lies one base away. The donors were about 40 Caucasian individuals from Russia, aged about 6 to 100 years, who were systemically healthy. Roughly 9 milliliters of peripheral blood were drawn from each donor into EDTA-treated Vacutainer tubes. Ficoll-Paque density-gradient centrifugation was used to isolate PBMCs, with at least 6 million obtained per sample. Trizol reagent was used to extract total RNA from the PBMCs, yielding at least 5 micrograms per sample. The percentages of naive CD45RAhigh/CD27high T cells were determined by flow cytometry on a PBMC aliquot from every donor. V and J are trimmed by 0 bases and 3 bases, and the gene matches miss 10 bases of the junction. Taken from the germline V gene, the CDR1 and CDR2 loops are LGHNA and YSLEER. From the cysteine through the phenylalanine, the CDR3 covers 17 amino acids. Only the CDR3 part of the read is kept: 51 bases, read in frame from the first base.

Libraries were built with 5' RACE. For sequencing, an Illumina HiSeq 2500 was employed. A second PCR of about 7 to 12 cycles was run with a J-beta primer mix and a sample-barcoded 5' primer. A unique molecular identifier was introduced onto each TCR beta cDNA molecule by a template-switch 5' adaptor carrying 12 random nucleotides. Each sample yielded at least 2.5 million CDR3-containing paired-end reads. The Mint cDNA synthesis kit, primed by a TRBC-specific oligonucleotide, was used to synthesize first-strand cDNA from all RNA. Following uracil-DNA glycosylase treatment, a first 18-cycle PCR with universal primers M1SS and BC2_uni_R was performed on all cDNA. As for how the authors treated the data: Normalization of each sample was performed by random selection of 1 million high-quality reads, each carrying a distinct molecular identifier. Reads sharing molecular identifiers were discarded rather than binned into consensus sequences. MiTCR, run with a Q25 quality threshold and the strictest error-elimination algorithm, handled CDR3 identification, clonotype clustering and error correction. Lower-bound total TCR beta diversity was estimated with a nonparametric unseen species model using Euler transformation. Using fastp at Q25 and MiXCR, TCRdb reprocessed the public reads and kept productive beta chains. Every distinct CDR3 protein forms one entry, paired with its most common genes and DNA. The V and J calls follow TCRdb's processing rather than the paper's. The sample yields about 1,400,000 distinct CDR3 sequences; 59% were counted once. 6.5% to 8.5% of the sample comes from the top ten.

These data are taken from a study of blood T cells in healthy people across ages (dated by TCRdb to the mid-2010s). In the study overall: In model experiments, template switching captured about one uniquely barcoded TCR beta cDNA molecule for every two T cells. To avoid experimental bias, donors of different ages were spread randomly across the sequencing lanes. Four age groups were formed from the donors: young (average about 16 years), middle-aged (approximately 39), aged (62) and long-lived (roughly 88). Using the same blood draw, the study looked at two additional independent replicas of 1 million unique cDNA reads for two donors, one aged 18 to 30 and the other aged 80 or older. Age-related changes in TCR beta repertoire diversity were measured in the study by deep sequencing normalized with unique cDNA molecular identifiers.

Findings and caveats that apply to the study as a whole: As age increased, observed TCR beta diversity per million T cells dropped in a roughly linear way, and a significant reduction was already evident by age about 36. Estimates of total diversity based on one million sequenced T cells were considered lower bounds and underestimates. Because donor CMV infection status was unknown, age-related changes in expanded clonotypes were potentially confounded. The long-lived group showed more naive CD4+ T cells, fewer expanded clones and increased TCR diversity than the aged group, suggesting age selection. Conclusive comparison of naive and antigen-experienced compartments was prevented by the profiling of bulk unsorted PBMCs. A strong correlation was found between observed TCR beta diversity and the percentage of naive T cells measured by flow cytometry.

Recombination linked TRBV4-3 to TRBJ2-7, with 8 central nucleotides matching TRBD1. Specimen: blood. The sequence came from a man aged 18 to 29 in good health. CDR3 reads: CASSQDRRHRGNYEQYF. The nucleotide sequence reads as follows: TGCGCCAGCAGCCAAGACCGGCGACACAGGGGGAACTACGAGCAGTACTTC.